The 16 T cell receptor beta chains below were found in one sample sequenced in a study of T-cell reconstitution after alpha-beta-depleted transplantation in children. Unique molecular identifiers were incorporated when the TCRbeta library was constructed. TCRdb analysed the PCR reads with MiXCR anew, one entry per CDR3 protein. The sample includes around 250,000 distinct CDR3 sequences, 9.9% seen only once; the top ten take 9.5% to 13%. This specimen consisted of PBMCs from the stem cell graft donor, obtained from the stem cell graft. These receptors were taken from a human donor who donated a stem cell graft to a child with SCID.

This clonotype was observed a few times. V usage is TRBV12-3 or TRBV12-4 and J usage is TRBJ2-1, with 14 nucleotides matching TRBD2. With V trimmed by 3 bases and J by 8 bases, 21 bases remained unmatched. This CDR3 region has 21 residues. Here the CDR3 reads CASSLASLTSGGALFSYEQFF. The CDR3 DNA reads as TGTGCCAGCAGTTTGGCATCCCTGACTAGCGGGGGGGCCTTGTTTTCGTATGAGCAGTTCTTC.

This chain links TRBV12-3 or TRBV12-4 with TRBJ1-1; D is uncertain. The V end lost 10 bases, the J end lost 5 bases, and 17 bases lay between the germline ends. CDR3 length: 13 amino acids. CDR3 region: CATGKSPWTEAFF. CDR3 bases: TGTGCCACCGGAAAATCCCCGTGGACTGAAGCTTTCTTT.

This clonotype came up a few times. The genes are TRBV10-1 and TRBJ2-5; tentative D call: TRBD1 (6 bases). CDR1 and CDR2 (germline): WNHNN, SYGVQD (reference sequence). V lost 8 bases, J lost 3 bases, and 22 bases lay in between. The CDR3 covers 16 residues. CDR3 protein: CASGTPGASQKETQYF. The DNA of the CDR3 is TGCGCCAGCGGAACTCCAGGGGCTTCTCAAAAAGAGACCCAGTACTTC.

This clonotype was seen a few times. The rearrangement uses TRBV7-9 and TRBJ2-7; D is unclear. Germline CDR1 SEHNR, CDR2 FQNEAQ (reference sequence). V lost 3 bases and J lost 0, with 12 bases in between. The CDR3 is made up of 15 amino acids. This CDR3 reads CASSFTSASSYEQYF. The DNA of the CDR3 is TGTGCCAGCAGCTTTACTTCTGCCAGCTCCTACGAGCAGTACTTC.

V usage is TRBV10-3 and J usage is TRBJ2-5; D ambiguous. Germline CDR1 and CDR2: ENHRY and SYGVKD. The CDR3 has 13 amino acids. Trimming cost V 8 bases and J 4 bases, with 14 bases left between them. The CDR3 DNA is TGTGCCATCGCCTCGCCCTCCGGAGAGACCCAGTACTTC. This gives the protein CAIASPSGETQYF.

This clonotype was seen ten or more times. The gene calls are TRBV2 and TRBJ2-7; a possible D gene is TRBD2 (7 bases). The CDR3 consists of 16 residues. CDR1 and CDR2 (germline): SNHLY, FYNNEI. The ends were cut back, 8 bases at V and 0 bases at J, with 20 bases in the middle. The CDR3 region has the DNA TGTGCCAGCGGCCAGAACAGGGACTATACCTCCTACGAGCAGTACTTC. Protein product: CASGQNRDYTSYEQYF. Full variable domain (missing parts from reference TRBV2 and TRBJ2-7): EPEVTQTPSHQVTQMGQEVILRCVPISNHLYFYWYRQILGQKVEFLVSFYNNEISEKSEIFDDQFSVERPDGSNFTLKIRSTKLEDSAMYFCASGQNRDYTSYEQYFGPGTRLTVT.

The chain combines TRBV5-1 with TRBJ2-1; TRBD1 is a possible D gene (5 bases). CDR1 and CDR2 from the germline V gene are SGHRS and YFSETQ. The V end was cut by 4 bases, the J end by 7 bases, with 21 bases between. The length of the CDR3 is 16 residues. Here the CDR3 reads CASSRLVVQAGNEQFF. CDR3 bases: TGCGCCAGCAGCCGATTAGTGGTGCAGGCAGGGAATGAGCAGTTCTTC.

This chain joins TRBV6-1 and TRBJ1-2; D is perhaps TRBD1 (5 bases). This CDR3 has 17 amino acids. V was trimmed by 5 bases and J by 3 bases, leaving 22 bases between them. Germline V gives CDR1 MNHNS, CDR2 SASEGT. The CDR3 nucleotides read TGTGCCAGCAGTCGACGTTCCGGGACGGAGGGTTACTATGGCTACACCTTC. It codes for CASSRRSGTEGYYGYTF.

This clonotype occurred a few times. This rearrangement joins TRBV11-2 to TRBJ1-5; unclear D gene. Trimming stripped 5 bases from V and 0 bases from J, with 11 bases between. This CDR3 is built from 15 residues. Germline V gene lookup returns CDR1 SGHAT and CDR2 FQNNGV. CDR3 in amino acids: CASSPRLDSNQPQHF. CDR3 nucleotide sequence: TGTGCCAGCAGCCCAAGACTAGATAGCAATCAGCCCCAGCATTTT.

This sequence joins TRBV20-1 and TRBJ2-5; 12 bases are a match to TRBD2. Germline-derived CDR1 and CDR2 are DFQATT and SNEGSKA (reference sequence). This CDR3 has 17 residues. J lost 5 bases, V lost 0 bases, and 10 bases had no gene match. The CDR3 DNA sequence: TGCAGTGCTAGAGAGGGTCCTAGCGGGGGGGCGAGGGAGACCCAGTACTTC. It is translated as CSAREGPSGGARETQYF.

The gene calls are TRBV7-9 and TRBJ1-1; 9 bases match TRBD1. The germline V gene has CDR1 SEHNR and CDR2 FQNEAQ (reference sequence). There are 15 residues in the CDR3. The V gene end was trimmed by 4 bases and the J gene end by 5 bases; junction bases not matched to a gene: 8. The CDR3 sequence: CASSSTGGAGTEAFF. The CDR3 DNA reads TGTGCCAGCAGCTCAACAGGGGGCGCGGGAACTGAAGCTTTCTTT.

The genes are TRBV5-1 and TRBJ1-2; no clear D. The CDR3 has 15 amino acids. Trimming stripped 5 bases from V and 1 base from J, with 15 bases between. Germline CDR1 SGHRS, CDR2 YFSETQ. The CDR3 sequence is CASSGSTEDNYGYTF. Here the CDR3 DNA reads TGCGCCAGCAGTGGGAGTACAGAGGATAACTATGGCTACACCTTC. The full variable domain, with the rest looked up from reference TRBV5-1 and TRBJ1-2, is KAGVTQTPRYLIKTRGQQVTLSCSPISGHRSVSWYQQTPGQGLQFLFEYFSETQRNKGNFPGRFSGRQFSNSRSEMNVSTLELGDSALYLCASSGSTEDNYGYTFGSGTRLTVV.

This clonotype turned up a few times. J is TRBJ1-1 and V is TRBV29-1; TRBD1 agrees at 12 bases. From germline, CDR1 is SQVTM and CDR2 ANQGSEA. This CDR3 has 12 amino acids. The J segment lost 11 bases and the V segment lost 4 bases, leaving 5 bases of the junction unmatched. CDR3 in amino acids: CSVVGQGAMAFF. CDR3 coding DNA: TGCAGCGTTGTGGGACAGGGGGCTATGGCTTTCTTT.

This clonotype was seen repeatedly, ten times or more. The genes are TRBV19 and TRBJ2-7; 8 bases are shared with TRBD1. The CDR3 contains 14 residues. Germline lookup yields CDR1 LNHDA and CDR2 SQIVND (reference sequence). With V trimmed by 5 bases and J by 4 bases, 7 bases remained unmatched. CDR3 nucleotides: TGTGCCAGTAGTCGCGGACAGGGCGGTTACGAGCAGTACTTC. This encodes CASSRGQGGYEQYF.

This clonotype was recorded at least ten times. V and J are TRBV20-1 and TRBJ2-1; 9 bases are shared with TRBD2. The V and J ends lost 6 bases and 7 bases, in that order; junction bases with no gene match: 16. This CDR3 is built from 16 residues. The germline gives CDR1 DFQATT, CDR2 SNEGSKA (reference sequence). The CDR3 sequence is CSAYPVGRGGRNEQFF. In nucleotides, the CDR3 is TGCAGTGCCTACCCAGTGGGGCGGGGGGGCCGGAATGAGCAGTTCTTC.

This clonotype was recorded once. CDR3 sequence (DNA): TGTGCCAGCAGCTGGGTGACAGGGAACACCGGGGAGCTGTTTTTT. Protein: CASSWVTGNTGELFF. V is TRBV7-2 and J is TRBJ2-2; D is perhaps TRBD1 (6 bases). In germline, CDR1 is SGHTA, CDR2 FQGNSA. V was cut by 4 bases and J by 1 base, with 10 bases left in between. This CDR3 has 15 residues. Full variable domain (outside the CDR3, taken from reference TRBV7-2 and TRBJ2-2): GAGVSQSPSNKVTEKGKDVELRCDPISGHTALYWYRQSLGQGLEFLIYFQGNSAPDKSGLPSDRFSAERTGGSVSTLTIQRTQQEDSAVYLCASSWVTGNTGELFFGEGSRLTVL.